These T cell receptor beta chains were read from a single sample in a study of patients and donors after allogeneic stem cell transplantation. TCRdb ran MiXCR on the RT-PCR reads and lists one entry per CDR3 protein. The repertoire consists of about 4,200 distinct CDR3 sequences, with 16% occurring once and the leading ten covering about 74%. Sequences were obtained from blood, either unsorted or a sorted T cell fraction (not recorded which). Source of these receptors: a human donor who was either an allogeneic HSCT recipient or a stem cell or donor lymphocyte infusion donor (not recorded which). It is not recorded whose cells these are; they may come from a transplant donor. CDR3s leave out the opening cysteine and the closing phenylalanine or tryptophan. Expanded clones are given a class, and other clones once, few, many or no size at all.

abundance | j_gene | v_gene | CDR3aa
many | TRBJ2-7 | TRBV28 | ASGGPYEQY
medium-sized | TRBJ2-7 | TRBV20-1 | SARVFGNYEQY
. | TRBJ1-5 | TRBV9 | ASSQGAGQPQH
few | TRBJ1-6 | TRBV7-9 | ASSPNRDRDSPLH
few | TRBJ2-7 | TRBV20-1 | SARTDANEQY
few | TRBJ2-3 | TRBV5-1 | ASSFQHPSTDTQY
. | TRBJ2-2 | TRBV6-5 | ASSSLGTGSGGELF
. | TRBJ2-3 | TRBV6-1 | ASSETLSFTDTQY
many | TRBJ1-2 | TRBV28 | ASSLRSAWGYT
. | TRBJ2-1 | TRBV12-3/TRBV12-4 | ASSSGQGVF
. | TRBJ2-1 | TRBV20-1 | TARGVAALLHNEQF
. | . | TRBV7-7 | ASSPLVGRVDNEQF
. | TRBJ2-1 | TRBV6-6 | ATQGGYEQF
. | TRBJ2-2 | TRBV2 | ASRQDRTNTGELF
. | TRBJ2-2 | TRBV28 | ASLRGSLTGELF
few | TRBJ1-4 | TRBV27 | ASSPRDRSTNEKLF
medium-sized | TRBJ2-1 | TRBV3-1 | ASSQYGLAAVSNEQF
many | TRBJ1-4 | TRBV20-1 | SAKTGESEKLF
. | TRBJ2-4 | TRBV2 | ASSDQGMANIQY
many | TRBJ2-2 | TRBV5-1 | ASSSRRPPGELF
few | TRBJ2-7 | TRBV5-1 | ASKVDSYEQY
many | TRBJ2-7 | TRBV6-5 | ASSSTGTIHEQY
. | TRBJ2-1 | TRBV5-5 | ASSLVLAGAREQF
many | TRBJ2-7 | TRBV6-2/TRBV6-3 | ASSQTYEQY
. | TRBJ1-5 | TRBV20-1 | SAARTGSYQPQH
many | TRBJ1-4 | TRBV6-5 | ASSRTAINEKLF
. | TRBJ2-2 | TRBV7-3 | ASSFGGLTGELF
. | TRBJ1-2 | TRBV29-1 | SVAGNGYT
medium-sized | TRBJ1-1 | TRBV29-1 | SVLRVNTEAF
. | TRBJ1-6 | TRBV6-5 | ASSYARGSRNSPLH
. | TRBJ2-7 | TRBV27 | ASSTYRGEQY
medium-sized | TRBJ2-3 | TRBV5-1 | ASSLVARLDTDTQY
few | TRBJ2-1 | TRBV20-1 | RAIVGCNSYNEQF
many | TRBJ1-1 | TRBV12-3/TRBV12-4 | ASSFGLEAF
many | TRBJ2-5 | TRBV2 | ASSDGTYETQY
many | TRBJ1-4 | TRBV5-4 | ASSLRESVQEKLF